Presented here are 22 T cell receptor beta chains from one specimen sequenced in a study of T cell responses to AZD1222 COVID-19 vaccine. The data were produced by immunoSEQ multiplex PCR, yet TCRdb's version contains in-frame clones alone and is incomplete. The table lists about 86,000 clones, roughly 90% of them singletons. Sequencing was performed on peripheral blood, taken 28 days after the second AZD1222 dose. The receptors originated from an adult who received the AZD1222 COVID-19 vaccine.

This clone appeared once. The chain combines TRBV19 with TRBJ1-5; D remains unclear. Germline loops: CDR1 LNHDA, CDR2 SQIVND (reference sequence). The V end lost 6 bases, the J end lost 3 bases, and 9 bases lay between the germline ends. The CDR3 contains 13 residues. The CDR3 loop reads CASSGGYNQPQHF. Written as DNA, the CDR3 is TGTGCCAGTAGCGGCGGATACAATCAGCCCCAGCATTTT.

V usage is TRBV28 and J usage is TRBJ2-1; 10 bases match TRBD2. The CDR3 is 15 residues long. Trimming cost V 6 bases and J 4 bases; bases outside gene matches: 6. Germline V gives CDR1 MDHEN, CDR2 SYDVKM. The CDR3 DNA reads as TGTGCCAGCAGCCCTCTAGCGGGGGTATACAATGAGCAGTTCTTC. This encodes CASSPLAGVYNEQFF.

This chain joins TRBV27 and TRBJ2-1; possibly TRBD1 for D (6 bases). The ends were cut back, 3 bases at V and 5 bases at J, with 14 bases in the middle. Germline values: CDR1 MNHEY, CDR2 SMNVEV (reference sequence). The CDR3 sequence is 15 residues long. CDR3 DNA: TGTGCCAGCAGTTTTTCAGGGGTGGTAGACAATGAGCAGTTCTTC. This codes for CASSFSGVVDNEQFF.

The chain joins TRBV2 to TRBJ1-5, with no clear D. Looked up from germline, CDR1 is SNHLY and CDR2 is FYNNEI. Trimming stripped 9 bases from V and 0 bases from J, with 9 bases between. CDR3 length: 13 residues. CDR3 DNA sequence: TGTGCCAGTAGACTACATAGCAATCAGCCCCAGCATTTT. This codes for CASRLHSNQPQHF.

The genes are TRBV6-2 or TRBV6-3 and TRBJ2-7; D may be TRBD2 (5 bases). Germline V gives CDR1 MNHEY, CDR2 SVGEGT. V dropped 4 bases and J dropped 5 bases, with 12 bases sitting between them. CDR3 length: 13 residues. CDR3 sequence reads: CASSWTSRNEQYF. The CDR3 nucleotides read TGTGCCAGCAGTTGGACTTCTCGAAACGAGCAGTACTTC.

The chain combines TRBV2 with TRBJ2-2; a possible D gene is TRBD2 (6 bases). In germline, CDR1 is SNHLY, CDR2 FYNNEI. The CDR3 consists of 16 residues. V lost 4 bases, J lost 7 bases, and 19 bases lay in between. The CDR3 loop reads CASSAEGRKMNGELFF. The CDR3 DNA is TGTGCCAGCAGTGCGGAGGGGCGAAAGATGAACGGGGAGCTGTTTTTT.

V gene TRBV6-5 combines with J gene TRBJ2-3; either TRBD1 or TRBD2 may fit D (5 bases each). The CDR3 sequence is 14 residues long. The ends were cut back, 7 bases at V and 0 bases at J, with 11 bases in the middle. Germline loops: CDR1 MNHEY, CDR2 SVGAGI. For the CDR3, the DNA is TGTGCCAGCACCCTCCGGGACAGCACAGATACGCAGTATTTT. Translated, it gives CASTLRDSTDTQYF.

The chain employs TRBV28 and TRBJ1-5, with D unclear. There are 14 residues in the CDR3. Germline V gene lookup returns CDR1 MDHEN and CDR2 SYDVKM. V was trimmed by 5 bases and J by 0 bases, leaving 8 bases between them. The CDR3 DNA reads as TGTGCCAGCAGTAAACAGATTAGCAATCAGCCCCAGCATTTT. It translates to CASSKQISNQPQHF. Full variable domain (remainder filled in from reference TRBV28 and TRBJ1-5): DVKVTQSSRYLVKRTGEKVFLECVQDMDHENMFWYRQDPGLGLRLIYFSYDVKMKEKGDIPEGYSVSREKKERFSLILESASTNQTSMYLCASSKQISNQPQHFGDGTRLSIL.

This clone was observed a single time. J is TRBJ2-7 and V is TRBV24-1; 9 bases are a match to TRBD2. Per germline, CDR1 KGHDR and CDR2 SFDVKD. The CDR3 consists of 19 residues. V trimming: 7 bases; J trimming: 1 base; junction bases outside the gene matches: 19. As DNA, the CDR3 is TGTGCCACCAGGCGCGCGGGGACAGACAGCGGGGGGTTGTCCTACGAGCAGTACTTC. This translates into CATRRAGTDSGGLSYEQYF.

The chain has TRBV5-1 and TRBJ1-4; 11 positions agree with TRBD1. The CDR3 contains 14 residues. Germline lookup yields CDR1 SGHRS and CDR2 YFSETQ. The V and J ends lost 7 bases and 3 bases, in that order; junction bases with no gene match: 2. The CDR3 is CASGQGAANEKLFF. CDR3 DNA sequence: TGCGCCAGCGGACAGGGGGCAGCTAATGAAAAACTGTTTTTT. Supplemented by reference TRBV5-1 and TRBJ1-4, the full variable domain reads KAGVTQTPRYLIKTRGQQVTLSCSPISGHRSVSWYQQTPGQGLQFLFEYFSETQRNKGNFPGRFSGRQFSNSRSEMNVSTLELGDSALYLCASGQGAANEKLFFGSGTQLSVL.

This chain uses TRBV3-1 (or the pseudogene TRBV3-2) with TRBJ1-2; 7 bases line up with TRBD1. Germline assignment: CDR1 LGHDT and CDR2 YNNKEL (reference sequence). The CDR3 consists of 16 residues. The junction had 11 bases not matched to a gene; V was cut back by 2 bases and J by 5 bases. DNA for the CDR3: TGTGCCAGCAGCCAACGAAAAGGACAGGCTTATTATGGCTACACCTTC. Encoded protein: CASSQRKGQAYYGYTF.

The V call is TRBV30, the J call TRBJ2-2; 7 nucleotides match TRBD1. The CDR3 loop spans 16 amino acids. Germline V gives CDR1 GTSNPN, CDR2 SVGIG (reference sequence). V gave up 3 bases and J gave up 0 bases; unmatched junction bases: 7. The CDR3 sequence: CAWSKTGTANTGELFF. In DNA, the CDR3 is TGTGCCTGGAGCAAGACCGGGACAGCGAACACCGGGGAGCTGTTTTTT.

The J gene is TRBJ1-4, the V gene TRBV15, with no clear D. Germline V gene sequence: CDR1 LNHNV, CDR2 YYDKDF (reference sequence). There are 16 residues in the CDR3. V was cut by 1 base and J by 4 bases, with 13 bases left in between. The DNA of the CDR3 is TGTGCCACCAGCAGAGGCGCGAGGACCTATAATGAAAAACTGTTTTTT. Its translation: CATSRGARTYNEKLFF.

This clone was picked up one time. The V gene is TRBV10-3, the J gene TRBJ1-5; 9 nucleotides agree with TRBD1. The CDR3 loop spans 18 amino acids. Germline trimming cut 4 bases from V and 2 bases from J; bases unmatched to any gene: 12. Germline V gives CDR1 ENHRY, CDR2 SYGVKD. The CDR3 DNA is TGTGCCATCAGTGCTGGGACAGGGAATTACTTCGGCAATCAGCCCCAGCATTTT. Translated: CAISAGTGNYFGNQPQHF.

This CDR3 is CASSLGGQGGVGNTIYF. The CDR3 region has the DNA TGTGCCAGCAGCCTGGGGGGGCAGGGCGGAGTTGGAAACACCATATATTTT. The chain uses TRBV4-2 and TRBJ1-3; D may be TRBD1 (6 bases). CDR3 length equals 17 residues. V was trimmed by 4 bases and J by 3 bases, leaving 19 bases between them. The germline CDR1 and CDR2 sequences are LGHNA and YNFKEQ.

The chain uses TRBV7-9 and TRBJ1-1; 7 bases align to TRBD1. Germline lookup yields CDR1 SEHNR and CDR2 FQNEAQ (reference sequence). This CDR3 comprises 13 residues. J lost 5 bases, V lost 5 bases, and 5 bases had no gene match. DNA for the CDR3: TGTGCCAGCAGCAGAGAACAGGGGACTGAAGCTTTCTTT. Translating gives CASSREQGTEAFF.

The chain uses TRBV7-2 and TRBJ1-1, with 10 positions matching TRBD1. CDR1 is SGHTA and CDR2 is FQGNSA in the germline V gene. CDR3 length: 15 residues. The J segment lost 5 bases and the V segment lost 3 bases, leaving 6 bases of the junction unmatched. CDR3 residues: CASSFRTGGVTEAFF. The CDR3 DNA sequence: TGTGCCAGCAGCTTCCGGACAGGGGGTGTTACTGAAGCTTTCTTT.

V gene TRBV14 combines with J gene TRBJ2-7; D unclear. This CDR3 is 11 amino acids long. V dropped 1 base and J dropped 5 bases, with 3 bases sitting between them. CDR1 is SGHDN, CDR2 FVKESK, per germline. The CDR3 here is CASSQGDEQYF. The DNA of the CDR3 is TGTGCCAGCAGCCAAGGGGACGAGCAGTACTTC.

The J gene is TRBJ1-6, the V gene TRBV7-9; 8 positions match TRBD1. The ends lost 5 bases at V and 9 bases at J; junction bases unmatched: 9. CDR3 length equals 15 residues. CDR1 is SEHNR, CDR2 FQNEAQ, per germline (reference sequence). CDR3 region: CASSPPTGVGSPLHF. CDR3 nucleotides: TGTGCCAGCAGCCCCCCGACAGGGGTAGGTTCACCCCTCCACTTT. The full variable domain, completed using reference TRBV7-9 and TRBJ1-6, is DTGVSQNPRHKITKRGQNVTFRCDPISEHNRLYWYRQTLGQGPEFLTYFQNEAQLEKSRLLSDRFSAERPKGSFSTLEIQRTEQGDSAMYLCASSPPTGVGSPLHFGNGTRLTVT.

The V and J genes are TRBV5-4 and TRBJ1-5, with 7 bases identical to TRBD1. The V gene's germline CDR1 is SGHNT and CDR2 YYREEE (reference sequence). The CDR3 runs 15 residues. J lost 1 base, V lost 0 bases, and 1 base had no gene match. CDR3 sequence: CASSLGQGSNQPQHF. The CDR3 coding sequence is TGTGCCAGCAGCTTGGGACAGGGCAGCAATCAGCCCCAGCATTTT.

The rearrangement links TRBV5-1 to TRBJ1-2; D is unresolved. This CDR3 region has 13 residues. Trimming shortened V by 2 bases and J by 2 bases, and 7 bases separated the two germline ends. Germline CDR1 SGHRS, CDR2 YFSETQ. CDR3 nucleotides: TGCGCCAGCAGCTTTAACGGGAACTATGGCTACACCTTC. This gives the protein CASSFNGNYGYTF.

V is TRBV5-1 and J is TRBJ2-7; unclear D gene. Trimming left V 1 base short and J 2 bases short, with 13 bases between. The CDR3 extends over 15 amino acids. The germline V gene has CDR1 SGHRS and CDR2 YFSETQ. The CDR3 is CASSLTLDKTYEQYF. The CDR3 DNA is TGCGCCAGCAGCTTGACCTTAGACAAGACCTACGAGCAGTACTTC.